This T cell receptor (beta chain) came from a study of T-cell memory formation after mild COVID-19. Concerning this clonotype itself: The antigen is unknown.

The germline gives CDR1 SQVTM, CDR2 ANQGSEA. With 4 bases removed from V and 4 bases from J, the gap between germline ends came to 11 bases. The CDR3 has 14 amino acids. The TCR alpha and TCR beta cDNA libraries, bearing sample barcodes and UMIs, were generated by 5'RACE using constant-segment primers. Using its own MiXCR run on the 5' RACE reads, TCRdb lists one record per CDR3 protein. The table lists a few hundred thousand distinct CDR3 sequences, roughly 23% of them singletons. Study-wide points: Largely, contracting CD4+ clones fell within CM and EM, and contracting CD8+ clones within EMRA.

The chain is built from TRBV29-1 and TRBJ2-6; D is undetermined. The sample taken for sequencing was PBMCs or a T cell subset sorted from them (not recorded which). This receptor was obtained from an adult woman who had mild COVID-19 (a few samples of this study predate the infection). Cell type and time point are not known. The CDR3 reads CSVGGLLGANVLTF. The CDR3 DNA is TGCAGCGTTGGGGGTCTACTCGGGGCCAACGTCCTGACTTTC.